This T cell receptor (beta chain) was recovered during a study of blood T cell repertoires in COVID-19. The overall study: PBMCs, B-cell-depleted T cells, or T cells were the source of the cDNA or gDNA that made up the material.

Followed over time, Seattle patients had been enrolled while infection was active. Trimming cost V 2 bases and J 5 bases, with 19 bases left between them. CDR1 and CDR2 from the germline V gene are LGHNA and YSLEER. The CDR3 is 17 amino acids. In the source study's methods: From reference gene primer amplification, estimates of nucleated cell counts were derived. Clones were read by immunoSEQ multiplex PCR, and TCRdb kept only the in-frame ones, dropping some. That table supplies the V and J calls and clone size; D and trimming were determined from the DNA. The sample lists under 45,000 clones, approximately 81% seen once, with roughly 3.1% in the top ten.

This TCR derives from a man between 65 and 85 years old with COVID-19, enrolled during active disease. The material sequenced was peripheral blood. This sequence joins TRBV4-3 and TRBJ1-5, with D possibly matching TRBD1 (6 bases). The CDR3 region has the DNA TGCGCCAGCAGCCAACACCCCTTCGGGGGGGCGGATCAGCCCCAGCATTTT. Translating it yields CASSQHPFGGADQPQHF.